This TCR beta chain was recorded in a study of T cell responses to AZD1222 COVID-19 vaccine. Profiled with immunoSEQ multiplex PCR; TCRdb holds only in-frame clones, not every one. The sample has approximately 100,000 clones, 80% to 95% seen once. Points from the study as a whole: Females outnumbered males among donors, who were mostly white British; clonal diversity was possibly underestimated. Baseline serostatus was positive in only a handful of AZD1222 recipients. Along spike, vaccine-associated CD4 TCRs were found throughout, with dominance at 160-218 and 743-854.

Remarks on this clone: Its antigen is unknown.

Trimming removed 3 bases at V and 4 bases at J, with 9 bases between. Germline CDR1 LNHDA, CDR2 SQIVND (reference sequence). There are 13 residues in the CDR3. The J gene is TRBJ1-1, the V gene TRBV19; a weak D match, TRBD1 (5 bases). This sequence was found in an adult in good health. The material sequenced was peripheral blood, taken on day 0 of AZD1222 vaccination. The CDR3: CASSMQGVTEAFF. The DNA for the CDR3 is TGTGCCAGTAGTATGCAAGGGGTCACTGAAGCTTTCTTT.